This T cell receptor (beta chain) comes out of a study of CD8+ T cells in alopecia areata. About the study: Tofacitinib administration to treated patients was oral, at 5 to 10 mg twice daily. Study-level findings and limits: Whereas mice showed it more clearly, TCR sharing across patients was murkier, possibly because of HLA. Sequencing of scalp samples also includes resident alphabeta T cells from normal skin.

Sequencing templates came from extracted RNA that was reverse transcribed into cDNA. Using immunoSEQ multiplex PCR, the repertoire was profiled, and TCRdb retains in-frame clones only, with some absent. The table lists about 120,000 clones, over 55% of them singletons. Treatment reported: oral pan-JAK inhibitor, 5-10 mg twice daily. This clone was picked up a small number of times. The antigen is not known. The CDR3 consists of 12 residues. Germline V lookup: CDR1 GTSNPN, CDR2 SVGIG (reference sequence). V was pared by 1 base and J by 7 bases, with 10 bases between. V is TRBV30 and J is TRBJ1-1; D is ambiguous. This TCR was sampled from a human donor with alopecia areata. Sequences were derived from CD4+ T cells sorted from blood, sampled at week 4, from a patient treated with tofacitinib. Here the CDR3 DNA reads TGTGCCTGGAGTGCGACGGCACATGAAGCTTTCTTT. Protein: CAWSATAHEAFF.